These 30 T cell receptor beta chains share one sample of origin, sequenced in a study of shared clonotypes between healthy human individuals. Assay used: immunoSEQ multiplex PCR; TCRdb lists only in-frame clones, some missing. The sample comprises roughly 110,000 clones, about 70% of which are singletons, and around 23% rests with the top ten. Sequenced material: memory CD8+ T cells sorted from blood. Regarding subset: CD45RO+ cells pooled with CCR7-negative TemRA cells. These TCRs come from a woman in her thirties in good health.

The CDR3 spells CASSQSVGRVQPQHF. CDR3 in DNA: TGCGCCAGCAGCCAGAGCGTGGGGCGCGTGCAGCCCCAGCATTTT. The V call is TRBV4-1, the J call TRBJ1-5; D is possibly TRBD1 (5 bases). V dropped 3 bases and J dropped 7 bases, with 16 bases sitting between them. There are 15 residues in the CDR3. Germline CDR1 MGHRA, CDR2 YSYEKL.

V and J are TRBV7-8 and TRBJ2-1; D gene ambiguous. Trimming removed 5 bases at V and 5 bases at J, with 16 bases between. Germline V gives CDR1 SGHVS, CDR2 FQNEAQ. This CDR3 spans 15 amino acids. The chain's CDR3 is CASSQSASFHNEQFF. CDR3 coding DNA: TGTGCCAGCAGCCAGTCAGCTAGTTTCCACAATGAGCAGTTCTTC. The whole variable domain, filled in from reference TRBV7-8 and TRBJ2-1, reads GAGVSQSPRYKVAKRGQDVALRCDPISGHVSLFWYQQALGQGPEFLTYFQNEAQLDKSGLPSDRFFAERPEGSVSTLKIQRTQQEDSAVYLCASSQSASFHNEQFFGPGTRLTVL.

This chain joins TRBV28 and TRBJ2-5; 11 bases are a match to TRBD2. Germline CDR1 reads MDHEN; CDR2 reads SYDVKM. The V gene end was trimmed by 2 bases and the J gene end by 0 bases; junction bases not matched to a gene: 5. There are 17 residues in the CDR3. CDR3: CASSLALGLADQETQYF. CDR3 sequence (DNA): TGTGCCAGCAGTTTAGCGCTGGGACTAGCGGACCAAGAGACCCAGTACTTC.

The chain is built from TRBV18 and TRBJ2-7; the D gene is possibly TRBD1 (6 bases). The V and J ends lost 2 bases and 2 bases respectively, with 10 bases between them. This CDR3 comprises 14 residues. CDR1 and CDR2 from the germline V gene are KGHSH and LQKENI. CDR3 DNA sequence: TGTGCCAGCTCACCAGACAGGTCGGCCTACGAGCAGTACTTC. Protein: CASSPDRSAYEQYF. Together with reference TRBV18 and TRBJ2-7, the CDR3 gives the full variable domain: NAGVMQNPRHLVRRRGQEARLRCSPMKGHSHVYWYRQLPEEGLKFMVYLQKENIIDESGMPKERFSAEFPKEGPSILRIQQVVRGDSAAYFCASSPDRSAYEQYFGPGTRLTVT.

Points on this clone: Mismatch with germline at one junction end may stem from a read error. The chain joins TRBV5-3 to TRBJ2-3; D might be TRBD1 (6 bases). TRBV5-3 is known as an ORF, though its function is uncertain. The CDR3 is 15 amino acids. The CDR3 here is CATGSGDASTDTQYF. The CDR3 DNA reads TGCGCCACCGGCTCAGGGGATGCTAGCACAGATACGCAGTATTTT.

This clone was observed at least ten times. This sequence joins TRBV27 and TRBJ2-7; TRBD1 or TRBD2 may be the D gene (5 bases each). Germline V CDR1 and CDR2: MNHEY, SMNVEV (reference sequence). Trimming shortened V by 3 bases and J by 2 bases, and 11 bases separated the two germline ends. The CDR3 is 14 amino acids. CDR3 residues: CASSFTGTTYEQYF. Here the CDR3 DNA reads TGTGCCAGCAGTTTTACCGGGACCACCTACGAGCAGTACTTC.

This clone has only one observation. The chain links TRBV25-1 to TRBJ2-1; the D gene is possibly TRBD1 (6 bases). Trimming pared 3 bases from V and 4 bases from J, leaving 16 bases between. The CDR3 is made up of 16 amino acids. The germline gives CDR1 MGHDK, CDR2 SYGVNS. DNA of the CDR3: TGTGCCAGCAGTGAGTCAACAGGGTTTCAGTACAATGAGCAGTTCTTC. Its translation: CASSESTGFQYNEQFF.

The chain combines TRBV6-1 with TRBJ2-1; 8 positions agree with TRBD2. This CDR3 has 13 residues. J gave up 9 bases and V 10 bases, and 11 bases lay outside the gene matches. From germline, CDR1 is MNHNS and CDR2 SASEGT. The CDR3, as DNA: TGTGCCACCCCAACCGGGGGGGGCGGTGAGCAGTTCTTC. Encoded protein: CATPTGGGGEQFF.

The V and J genes are TRBV6-5 and TRBJ2-7; 8 nucleotides line up with TRBD1. Germline values: CDR1 MNHEY, CDR2 SVGAGI. This CDR3 is 13 amino acids long. Germline trimming cut 5 bases from V and 5 bases from J; bases unmatched to any gene: 5. CDR3 residues: CASSPGTGNEQYF. The CDR3 nucleotides read TGTGCCAGCAGTCCCGGGACAGGAAACGAGCAGTACTTC.

This rearrangement joins TRBV7-9 to TRBJ2-7; 11 bases map to TRBD2. The CDR3 totals 17 residues. Germline V lookup: CDR1 SEHNR, CDR2 FQNEAQ (reference sequence). Trimming at V came to 1 base and at J to 3 bases, leaving 8 bases not matched to a gene. The chain's CDR3 is CASSLERLAGQNYEQYF. The CDR3 nucleotides read TGTGCCAGCAGCTTAGAACGACTAGCGGGGCAGAACTACGAGCAGTACTTC.

The rearrangement links TRBV7-3 to TRBJ1-2; 7 bases line up with TRBD1. CDR1 and CDR2 (germline): SGHTA, FQGTGA. V lost 5 bases and J lost 7; bases outside the gene matches: 7. There are 13 residues in the CDR3. CDR3 coding DNA: TGTGCCAGCAGCCTTCAGACAGGGTCTGGCTACACCTTC. Translated: CASSLQTGSGYTF.

The chain is built from TRBV4-2 and TRBJ2-7; 11 nucleotides match TRBD1. V shed 3 bases and J 4 bases; nucleotides not matched to a gene: 8. The CDR3 spans 16 residues. Germline loops: CDR1 LGHNA, CDR2 YNFKEQ. The CDR3 region is CASSQDPDRGLYEQYF. The CDR3 bases are TGTGCCAGCAGCCAGGATCCGGACAGGGGGCTGTACGAGCAGTACTTC.

The rearrangement joins TRBV5-6 to TRBJ2-7, with 16 bases aligning to TRBD2. Germline-derived CDR1 and CDR2 are SGHDT and YYEEEE. J gave up 11 bases and V 1 base, and 6 bases lay outside the gene matches. This CDR3 is built from 15 residues. As DNA, the CDR3 is TGTGCCAGCAGCTTGTCGCCGGGACTAGCGGGAGGGAAGTACTTC. Translating it yields CASSLSPGLAGGKYF.

This clone has at least ten counts. Different DNA sequences within this sample yield the same CDR3. The chain links TRBV7-9 to TRBJ2-1, with 7 bases aligning to TRBD2. The CDR3 extends over 16 amino acids. Unmatched junction bases numbered 11, after V lost 5 bases and J lost 4 bases. Germline V gene data show CDR1 as SEHNR and CDR2 as FQNEAQ (reference sequence). In DNA form, the CDR3 reads TGTGCCAGCAGCCCGAGGGGCGGGAGTAGTTACAATGAGCAGTTCTTC. The encoded protein is CASSPRGGSSYNEQFF. Full variable domain (missing parts from reference TRBV7-9 and TRBJ2-1): DTGVSQNPRHKITKRGQNVTFRCDPISEHNRLYWYRQTLGQGPEFLTYFQNEAQLEKSRLLSDRFSAERPKGSFSTLEIQRTEQGDSAMYLCASSPRGGSSYNEQFFGPGTRLTVL.

There are a few counts of this clone. This rearrangement joins TRBV7-9 to TRBJ2-7; D call uncertain. V was shortened by 5 bases and J by 6 bases, with 11 bases between the two germline ends. The CDR3 spans 12 residues. Germline-derived CDR1 and CDR2 are SEHNR and FQNEAQ (reference sequence). This CDR3 is CASSELGLEQYF. DNA for the CDR3: TGTGCCAGCAGCGAGCTCGGGCTCGAGCAGTACTTC.

DNA of the CDR3: TGTGCCTGGAGTGCCGGGGCGGGGGACGAGCAGTACTTC. This encodes CAWSAGAGDEQYF. The gene calls are TRBV30 and TRBJ2-5, with TRBD2 matching over 7 bases. The assigned J gene may be wrong: the sequence end matches TRBJ2-7 better. The CDR3 contains 13 residues. From germline, CDR1 is GTSNPN and CDR2 SVGIG (reference sequence).

This rearrangement joins TRBV2 to TRBJ2-7; perhaps TRBD1 as D (5 bases). The CDR3 length is 17 residues. Per the germline V gene, CDR1 is SNHLY and CDR2 is FYNNEI. Trimming removed 0 bases at V and 0 bases at J, with 15 bases between. CDR3 in amino acids: CASSEAKPPGISYEQYF. DNA for the CDR3: TGTGCCAGCAGTGAAGCTAAGCCCCCAGGGATCTCCTACGAGCAGTACTTC.

This chain uses TRBV19 with TRBJ1-2; tentatively, D is TRBD1 (6 bases). V dropped 5 bases and J dropped 8 bases, with 15 bases sitting between them. The CDR3 is made up of 13 amino acids. The germline V gene encodes CDR1 LNHDA and CDR2 SQIVND (reference sequence). CDR3 amino acids: CASSATGIFGYTF. The CDR3 nucleotides read TGTGCCAGTAGTGCAACAGGGATTTTCGGCTACACCTTC.

CDR3: CASSPQAYEQYF. The CDR3 region has the DNA TGTGCCAGCAGCCCTCAGGCCTACGAGCAGTACTTC. V is TRBV28 and J is TRBJ2-7, with D unresolved. V was trimmed by 6 bases and J by 2 bases, leaving 8 bases between them. The germline gives CDR1 MDHEN, CDR2 SYDVKM. The CDR3 has 12 amino acids.

This sequence joins TRBV6-6 and TRBJ1-1; D gene ambiguous. Trimming cost V 0 bases and J 0 bases, with 8 bases left between them. CDR1 and CDR2 (germline): MNHNY, SVGAGI (reference sequence). The CDR3 has 15 amino acids. CDR3 protein: CASSYSIPMNTEAFF. CDR3 nucleotide sequence: TGTGCCAGCAGTTACTCGATACCGATGAACACTGAAGCTTTCTTT.

The J gene is TRBJ2-3, the V gene TRBV7-3; 16 bases line up with TRBD2. The CDR3 loop spans 20 amino acids. Trimming took 4 bases from V and 6 from J; bases not matched to a gene: 16. Germline V CDR1 and CDR2: SGHTA, FQGTGA. The CDR3 coding sequence is TGTGCCAGCAGCTCGAATGCCCCGGGACTAGCGGGAGGGCCGTTGGATACGCAGTATTTT. Its translation is CASSSNAPGLAGGPLDTQYF.

This clone was seen once. This sequence joins TRBV7-2 and TRBJ2-7; 9 nucleotides match TRBD1. CDR1 is SGHTA, CDR2 FQGNSA, per germline. This CDR3 is 16 amino acids long. Trimming cost V 0 bases and J 5 bases; bases outside gene matches: 8. CDR3 region: CASSLAGTGRLHEQYF. CDR3 nucleotides: TGTGCCAGCAGCTTAGCCGGGACAGGGAGACTCCACGAGCAGTACTTC. Filled out from reference TRBV7-2 and TRBJ2-7, the complete variable domain reads GAGVSQSPSNKVTEKGKDVELRCDPISGHTALYWYRQSLGQGLEFLIYFQGNSAPDKSGLPSDRFSAERTGGSVSTLTIQRTQQEDSAVYLCASSLAGTGRLHEQYFGPGTRLTVT.

The chain joins TRBV10-3 to TRBJ1-2; TRBD1 is a possible D gene (6 bases). Trimming removed 4 bases from V and 0 bases from J, with 9 bases in between. The germline CDR1 and CDR2 sequences are ENHRY and SYGVKD. CDR3 size: 14 residues. The CDR3 is CAISATGSNYGYTF. CDR3 in DNA: TGTGCCATCAGTGCGACAGGCTCTAACTATGGCTACACCTTC.

This clone was detected only a few times. The chain carries TRBV4-2 and TRBJ1-5, with D unclear. The CDR3 runs 15 residues. V was pared by 4 bases and J by 1 base, with 11 bases between. Germline V gene data show CDR1 as LGHNA and CDR2 as YNFKEQ. DNA of the CDR3: TGTGCCAGCAGCCCGCGACGTGGCAGCAATCAGCCCCAGCATTTT. This encodes CASSPRRGSNQPQHF.

This clone was picked up a small number of times. The CDR3 protein is CASSVAGGQPYEQYF. CDR3 nucleotide sequence: TGTGCCAGCAGCGTAGCGGGGGGACAACCCTACGAGCAGTACTTC. The genes are TRBV9 and TRBJ2-7; D is perhaps TRBD2 (7 bases). Germline values: CDR1 SGDLS, CDR2 YYNGEE. This CDR3 contains 15 residues. V was cut by 0 bases and J by 2 bases, with 12 bases left in between.

The chain recombines TRBV29-1 with TRBJ1-1, with no clear D. This CDR3 contains 12 residues. Trimming cost V 5 bases and J 4 bases, with 11 bases left between them. CDR1 and CDR2 (germline): SQVTM, ANQGSEA. This CDR3 is CSVCRLGTEAFF. The CDR3 bases are TGCAGCGTTTGCCGCCTCGGCACTGAAGCTTTCTTT. The whole variable domain, remainder taken from reference TRBV29-1 and TRBJ1-1, is SAVISQKPSRDICQRGTSLTIQCQVDSQVTMMFWYRQQPGQSLTLIATANQGSEATYESGFVIDKFPISRPNLTFSTLTVSNMSPEDSSIYLCSVCRLGTEAFFGQGTRLTVV.

This rearrangement joins TRBV27 to TRBJ1-1; D is unclear. Between the trimmed V and J ends, which lost 4 bases and 4 bases, there was a span of 4 bases. This CDR3 has 11 residues. CDR1 and CDR2 (germline): MNHEY, SMNVEV (reference sequence). The CDR3 DNA follows: TGTGCCAGCAGTTGGGGCACTGAAGCTTTCTTT. This sequence encodes CASSWGTEAFF.

The chain carries TRBV10-2 and TRBJ2-1; 12 bases map to TRBD2. This CDR3 has 14 residues. Losses at the gene ends were 7 bases for V and 4 bases for J; bases not matched to a gene: 2. Per germline, CDR1 WSHSY and CDR2 SAAADI. The CDR3 region is CASIGLAGYNEQFF. Written as DNA, the CDR3 is TGCGCCAGCATAGGACTAGCGGGGTACAATGAGCAGTTCTTC.

This clone was picked up one time. The same CDR3 also results from other DNA sequences found in this sample. The V call is TRBV5-1, the J call TRBJ2-1; D gene unclear. The V end lost 0 bases, the J end lost 1 base, and 8 bases lay between the germline ends. Germline V gene lookup returns CDR1 SGHRS and CDR2 YFSETQ. The CDR3 runs to 15 residues. CDR3 region: CASSLDVSSYNEQFF. The CDR3 nucleotides read TGCGCCAGCAGCTTGGATGTGAGTTCCTACAATGAGCAGTTCTTC.

The genes are TRBV5-1 and TRBJ2-3; D gene ambiguous. From germline, CDR1 is SGHRS and CDR2 YFSETQ. The CDR3 loop spans 17 amino acids. Trimming shortened V by 0 bases and J by 6 bases, and 20 bases separated the two germline ends. The CDR3 DNA reads TGCGCCAGCAGCTTGGTTGGGTCGGCTGGGGTATGGGATACGCAGTATTTT. Translated, it gives CASSLVGSAGVWDTQYF.